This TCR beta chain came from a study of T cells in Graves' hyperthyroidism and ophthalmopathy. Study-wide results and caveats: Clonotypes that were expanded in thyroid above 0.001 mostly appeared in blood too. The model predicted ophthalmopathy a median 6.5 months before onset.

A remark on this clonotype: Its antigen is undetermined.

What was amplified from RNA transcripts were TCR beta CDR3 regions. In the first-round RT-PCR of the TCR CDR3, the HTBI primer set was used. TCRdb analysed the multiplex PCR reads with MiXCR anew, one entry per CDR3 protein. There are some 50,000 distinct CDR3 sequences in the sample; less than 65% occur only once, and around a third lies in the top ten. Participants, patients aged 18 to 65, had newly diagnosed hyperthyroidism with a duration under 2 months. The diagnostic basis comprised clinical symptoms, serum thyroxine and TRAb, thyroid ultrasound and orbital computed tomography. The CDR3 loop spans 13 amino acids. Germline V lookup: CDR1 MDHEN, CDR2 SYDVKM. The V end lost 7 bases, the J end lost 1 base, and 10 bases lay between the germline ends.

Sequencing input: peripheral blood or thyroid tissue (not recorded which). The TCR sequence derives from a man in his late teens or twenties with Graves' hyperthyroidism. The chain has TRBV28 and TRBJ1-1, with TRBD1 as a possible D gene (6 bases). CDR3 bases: TGTGCCAGCATGGGGGGGGCGAACACTGAAGCTTTCTTT. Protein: CASMGGANTEAFF.